The 22 T cell receptor beta chains reported below all come from one sample, sequenced in a study of blood T cell repertoires in COVID-19. Libraries were prepared by immunoSEQ multiplex PCR; TCRdb keeps only in-frame clonotypes and omits some of them. The sample lists almost 400,000 clones; 88% were seen once. Sequenced sample: PBMCs or T cells enriched from blood (not recorded which). The origin of the receptors is a woman in her 30s with acute COVID-19.

DNA for the CDR3: TGTGCCAGCAGTCCCGGCCCGGGACTAGCGGGGGGAAGGGAGACCCAGTACTTC. This gives the protein CASSPGPGLAGGRETQYF. The J gene is TRBJ2-5, the V gene TRBV6-4; 15 bases are a match to TRBD2. CDR3 size: 18 residues. V gave up 5 bases and J gave up 5 bases; unmatched junction bases: 12. Germline V gene data show CDR1 as MRHNA and CDR2 as SNTAGT.

The chain recombines TRBV5-1 with TRBJ1-6; TRBD1 matches at 7 bases. The germline V gene encodes CDR1 SGHRS and CDR2 YFSETQ. Trimming cost V 4 bases and J 2 bases; bases outside gene matches: 15. The CDR3 covers 19 residues. For the CDR3, the DNA is TGCGCCAGCAGCCGAAACACCCCAGGGGGAACTACCTATAATTCACCCCTCCACTTT. The encoded protein is CASSRNTPGGTTYNSPLHF. Based on the CDR3 plus reference TRBV5-1 and TRBJ1-6, the full variable domain is KAGVTQTPRYLIKTRGQQVTLSCSPISGHRSVSWYQQTPGQGLQFLFEYFSETQRNKGNFPGRFSGRQFSNSRSEMNVSTLELGDSALYLCASSRNTPGGTTYNSPLHFGNGTRLTVT.

Only a few counts were recorded for this clone. The chain couples TRBV11-2 to TRBJ1-2, with D maybe TRBD1 (5 bases). The germline V and J ends were trimmed by 6 bases and 3 bases, with 11 bases remaining between them. The germline gives CDR1 SGHAT, CDR2 FQNNGV. The CDR3 has 13 residues. The CDR3 here is CASRSVGDYGYTF. The CDR3 DNA is TGTGCCAGCAGGTCCGTAGGGGACTATGGCTACACCTTC.

The chain is built from TRBV9 and TRBJ1-4; no definite D call. Germline V gene data show CDR1 as SGDLS and CDR2 as YYNGEE. The CDR3 is 14 amino acids. Trimming stripped 2 bases from V and 1 base from J, with 6 bases between. Written as DNA, the CDR3 is TGTGCCAGCAGCGTCACCGGAACTAATGAAAAACTGTTTTTT. Its protein product is CASSVTGTNEKLFF.

The J gene is TRBJ2-3, the V gene TRBV7-8; 11 nucleotides line up with TRBD2. Germline V gene lookup returns CDR1 SGHVS and CDR2 FQNEAQ. There are 18 residues in the CDR3. The ends lost 2 bases at V and 2 bases at J; junction bases unmatched: 9. CDR3 DNA sequence: TGTGCCAGCAGCTTACCGCTAGCGGGGGGTTTACTCACAGATACGCAGTATTTT. Encoded protein: CASSLPLAGGLLTDTQYF.

This chain joins TRBV4-2 and TRBJ2-5, with 15 bases identical to TRBD2. This CDR3 is built from 16 residues. Germline CDR1 is LGHNA and CDR2 is YNFKEQ. J lost 2 bases, V lost 3 bases, and 1 base had no gene match. The CDR3 loop is CASSQGLAGGQETQYF. The CDR3 DNA reads as TGTGCCAGCAGCCAGGGACTAGCGGGGGGACAAGAGACCCAGTACTTC.

This clone turned up a few times. Written as DNA, the CDR3 is TGTGCCAGCGGCCCAGGGCTTCTTAATGAAAAACTGTTTTTT. Encoded protein: CASGPGLLNEKLFF. The J gene is TRBJ1-4, the V gene TRBV6-5; TRBD1 is a possible D gene (5 bases). V was shortened by 8 bases and J by 4 bases, with 14 bases between the two germline ends. The CDR3 spans 14 residues. Germline CDR1 reads MNHEY; CDR2 reads SVGAGI.

J is TRBJ2-7 and V is TRBV9; a weak D match, TRBD2 (6 bases). V was cut by 4 bases and J by 2 bases, with 16 bases left in between. Germline values: CDR1 SGDLS, CDR2 YYNGEE. The CDR3 consists of 15 residues. Here the CDR3 reads CASSMAAGPAYEQYF. In DNA form, the CDR3 reads TGTGCCAGCAGCATGGCAGCGGGCCCAGCCTACGAGCAGTACTTC. Drawing the rest from reference TRBV9 and TRBJ2-7, the complete variable domain is DSGVTQTPKHLITATGQRVTLRCSPRSGDLSVYWYQQSLDQGLQFLIQYYNGEERAKGNILERFSAQQFPDLHSELNLSSLELGDSALYFCASSMAAGPAYEQYFGPGTRLTVT.

The chain combines TRBV6-6 with TRBJ2-5, with 7 bases lining up with TRBD1. The V gene end was trimmed by 5 bases and the J gene end by 4 bases; junction bases not matched to a gene: 10. Germline lookup yields CDR1 MNHNY and CDR2 SVGAGI (reference sequence). The CDR3 contains 15 residues. The CDR3 spells CASSRSLQGSETQYF. The DNA for the CDR3 is TGTGCCAGCAGTCGATCCCTACAGGGGTCAGAGACCCAGTACTTC.

V usage is TRBV29-1 and J usage is TRBJ2-5; TRBD1 matches at 12 bases. CDR3 length: 14 residues. Germline V gene lookup returns CDR1 SQVTM and CDR2 ANQGSEA. V lost 6 bases and J lost 5; bases outside the gene matches: 7. The CDR3 DNA sequence: TGCAGCGTCACCGGGACAGGGGGCAGGGAGACCCAGTACTTC. Translation gives CSVTGTGGRETQYF.

This clone was counted between two and nine times. V usage is TRBV5-1 and J usage is TRBJ2-2; TRBD2 matches at 13 bases. This CDR3 comprises 17 residues. Germline CDR1 reads SGHRS; CDR2 reads YFSETQ. With 3 bases clipped from V and 6 bases from J, the junction kept 8 bases outside the gene matches. The CDR3 sequence is CASSWTGTSGTSGELFF. CDR3 nucleotide sequence: TGCGCCAGCAGCTGGACCGGGACTAGCGGGACGTCCGGGGAGCTGTTTTTT.

The V and J genes are TRBV6-4 and TRBJ1-1, with 12 bases lining up with TRBD1. V shed 0 bases and J 3 bases; nucleotides not matched to a gene: 2. CDR1 is MRHNA, CDR2 SNTAGT, per germline. The CDR3 totals 16 residues. The DNA of the CDR3 is TGTGCCAGCAGTGACTCAGGGACAGGGGGCTACACTGAAGCTTTCTTT. Translated: CASSDSGTGGYTEAFF.

V usage is TRBV20-1 and J usage is TRBJ1-2; D uncertain. The CDR3 runs to 15 residues. Germline lookup yields CDR1 DFQATT and CDR2 SNEGSKA (reference sequence). Trimming left V 3 bases short and J 2 bases short, with 16 bases between. In DNA form, the CDR3 reads TGCAGTGCTAGTGAGACGCCCCCGGGGAACTATGGCTACACCTTC. It yields the protein CSASETPPGNYGYTF.

The V and J genes are TRBV4-1 and TRBJ2-7; the match to TRBD1 covers 9 bases. In germline, CDR1 is MGHRA, CDR2 YSYEKL. This CDR3 is built from 15 residues. V was pared by 1 base and J by 3 bases, with 4 bases of the junction left unmatched. CDR3 sequence reads: CASSQVTGGGYEQYF. The CDR3 bases are TGCGCCAGCAGCCAAGTAACAGGGGGCGGCTACGAGCAGTACTTC.

CDR3: CSAFPPDQETQYF. In DNA form, the CDR3 reads TGCAGCGCCTTTCCCCCGGACCAAGAGACCCAGTACTTC. The rearrangement links TRBV29-1 to TRBJ2-5; no definite D call. This CDR3 is 13 amino acids long. V dropped 7 bases and J dropped 0 bases, with 12 bases sitting between them. Germline V lookup: CDR1 SQVTM, CDR2 ANQGSEA.

The V gene is TRBV27, the J gene TRBJ1-1; D is undetermined. The V end lost 7 bases, the J end lost 5 bases, and 14 bases lay between the germline ends. Germline CDR1 MNHEY, CDR2 SMNVEV (reference sequence). There are 13 residues in the CDR3. CDR3 nucleotide sequence: TGTGCCAGCACGAGAAGTGGCGGGACTGAAGCTTTCTTT. This translates into CASTRSGGTEAFF.

The genes are TRBV5-1 and TRBJ2-7; possibly TRBD1 for D (7 bases). V gave up 4 bases and J gave up 2 bases, with 13 bases separating them. Germline V gene lookup returns CDR1 SGHRS and CDR2 YFSETQ. The CDR3 length is 14 residues. CDR3 residues: CASSGQGGTYEQYF. CDR3 nucleotide sequence: TGCGCCAGCAGCGGCCAGGGGGGAACCTACGAGCAGTACTTC.

This chain links TRBV9 with TRBJ2-2, with D possibly being TRBD1 (6 bases). Germline CDR1 and CDR2: SGDLS and YYNGEE. CDR3 length equals 16 residues. V was clipped by 0 bases and J by 4 bases, with 13 bases between them. CDR3 DNA: TGTGCCAGCAGCGTAGCGGATACAGGGATCACCGGGGAGCTGTTTTTT. This gives the protein CASSVADTGITGELFF. The full variable domain, with the rest looked up from reference TRBV9 and TRBJ2-2, is DSGVTQTPKHLITATGQRVTLRCSPRSGDLSVYWYQQSLDQGLQFLIQYYNGEERAKGNILERFSAQQFPDLHSELNLSSLELGDSALYFCASSVADTGITGELFFGEGSRLTVL.

The V and J genes are TRBV6-5 and TRBJ2-7, with D possibly TRBD1 on 6 matching bases. The CDR3 is made up of 15 amino acids. Germline-derived CDR1 and CDR2 are MNHEY and SVGAGI. Trimming removed 0 bases at V and 4 bases at J, with 13 bases between. In DNA, the CDR3 is TGTGCCAGCAGTTACTCCGGAGACAGGACATACGAGCAGTACTTC. This encodes CASSYSGDRTYEQYF.

V and J are TRBV7-7 and TRBJ2-5; possible D gene TRBD2, 6 bases. The CDR3 is 15 residues long. Germline assignment: CDR1 SSHAT and CDR2 FNYEAQ (reference sequence). Trimming left V 6 bases short and J 2 bases short, with 16 bases between. The DNA for the CDR3 is TGTGCCAGCAGACTTAATCCGGGAGTACAAGAGACCCAGTACTTC. Protein sequence: CASRLNPGVQETQYF.

This clone was seen only a few times. This chain connects TRBV24-1 to TRBJ2-1, with 8 bases aligning to TRBD1. This CDR3 is 17 amino acids long. Germline V gives CDR1 KGHDR, CDR2 SFDVKD. The junction had 13 bases not matched to a gene; V was cut back by 3 bases and J by 7 bases. CDR3 amino acids: CATSDRSPGQELNEQFF. Written as DNA, the CDR3 is TGTGCCACCAGTGATCGATCTCCGGGACAGGAACTTAATGAGCAGTTCTTC.

The CDR3 bases are TGTGCCAGCAGCCCCTTCCTATCTGGGGCCAACGTCCTGACTTTC. Its translation: CASSPFLSGANVLTF. V usage is TRBV3-1 (or the pseudogene TRBV3-2) and J usage is TRBJ2-6; D ambiguous. The CDR3 extends over 15 amino acids. CDR1 and CDR2 from the germline V gene are LGHDT and YNNKEL (reference sequence). V lost 4 bases, J lost 1 base, and 8 bases lay in between.